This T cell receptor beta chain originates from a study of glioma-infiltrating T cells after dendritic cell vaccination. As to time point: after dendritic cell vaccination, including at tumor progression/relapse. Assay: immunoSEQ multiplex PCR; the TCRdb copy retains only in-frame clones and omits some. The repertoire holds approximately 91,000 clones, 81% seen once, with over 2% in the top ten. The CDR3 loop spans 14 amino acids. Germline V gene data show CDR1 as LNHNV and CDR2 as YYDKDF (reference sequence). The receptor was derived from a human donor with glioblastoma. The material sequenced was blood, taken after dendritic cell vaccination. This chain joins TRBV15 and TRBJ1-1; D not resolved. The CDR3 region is CAARGFLTNTEAFF. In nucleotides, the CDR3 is TGTGCAGCCCGGGGATTCCTTACGAACACTGAAGCTTTCTTT.